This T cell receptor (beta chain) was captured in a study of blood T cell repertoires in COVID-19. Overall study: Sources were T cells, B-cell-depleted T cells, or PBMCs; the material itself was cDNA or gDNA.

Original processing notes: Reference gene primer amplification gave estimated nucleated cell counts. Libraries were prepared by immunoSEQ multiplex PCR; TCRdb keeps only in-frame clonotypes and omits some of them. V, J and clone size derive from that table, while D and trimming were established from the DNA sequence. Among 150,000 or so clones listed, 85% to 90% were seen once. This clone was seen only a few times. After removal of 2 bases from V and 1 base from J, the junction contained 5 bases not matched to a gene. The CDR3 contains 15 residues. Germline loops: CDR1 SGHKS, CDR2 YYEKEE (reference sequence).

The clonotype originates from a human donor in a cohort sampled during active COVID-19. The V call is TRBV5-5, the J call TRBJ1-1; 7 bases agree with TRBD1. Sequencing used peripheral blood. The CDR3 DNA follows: TGTGCCAGCAGCTTTGGCAACAGGGGGAACACTGAAGCTTTCTTT. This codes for CASSFGNRGNTEAFF. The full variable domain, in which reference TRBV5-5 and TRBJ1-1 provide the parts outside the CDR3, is DAGVTQSPTHLIKTRGQQVTLRCSPISGHKSVSWYQQVLGQGPQFIFQYYEKEERGRGNFPDRFSARQFPNYSSELNVNALLLGDSALYLCASSFGNRGNTEAFFGQGTRLTVV.